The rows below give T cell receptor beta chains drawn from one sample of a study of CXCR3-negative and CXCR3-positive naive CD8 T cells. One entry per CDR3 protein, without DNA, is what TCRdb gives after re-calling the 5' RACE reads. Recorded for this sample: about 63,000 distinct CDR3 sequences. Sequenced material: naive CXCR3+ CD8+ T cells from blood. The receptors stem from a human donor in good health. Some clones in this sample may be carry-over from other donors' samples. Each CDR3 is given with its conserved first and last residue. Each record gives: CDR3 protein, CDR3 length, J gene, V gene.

CDR3: CASSQEGTEVTDTQYF; length: 16; J: TRBJ2-3; V: TRBV3-1
CDR3: CATSQGLAEPSYNEQFF; length: 17; J: TRBJ2-1; V: TRBV15
CDR3: CASSSYTSGRGDEQFF; length: 16; J: TRBJ2-1; V: TRBV7-9
CDR3: CASSLGGFVQETQYF; length: 15; J: TRBJ2-5; V: TRBV27
CDR3: CSVVGAYTGELFF; length: 13; J: TRBJ2-2; V: TRBV29-1
CDR3: CASSQDTAPNEQYF; length: 14; J: TRBJ2-7; V: TRBV4-3
CDR3: CASSPAALPNTGELFF; length: 16; J: TRBJ2-2; V: TRBV5-1
CDR3: CASSFGTESYEQYF; length: 14; J: TRBJ2-7; V: TRBV5-6
CDR3: CASSSGQVGLETQYF; length: 15; J: TRBJ2-5; V: TRBV11-2
CDR3: CASSWSRSGGSYYEQYF; length: 17; J: TRBJ2-7; V: TRBV28
CDR3: CSVESGGGINEQFF; length: 14; J: TRBJ2-1; V: TRBV29-1
CDR3: CASSPGTVSYEQYF; length: 14; J: TRBJ2-7; V: TRBV4-3